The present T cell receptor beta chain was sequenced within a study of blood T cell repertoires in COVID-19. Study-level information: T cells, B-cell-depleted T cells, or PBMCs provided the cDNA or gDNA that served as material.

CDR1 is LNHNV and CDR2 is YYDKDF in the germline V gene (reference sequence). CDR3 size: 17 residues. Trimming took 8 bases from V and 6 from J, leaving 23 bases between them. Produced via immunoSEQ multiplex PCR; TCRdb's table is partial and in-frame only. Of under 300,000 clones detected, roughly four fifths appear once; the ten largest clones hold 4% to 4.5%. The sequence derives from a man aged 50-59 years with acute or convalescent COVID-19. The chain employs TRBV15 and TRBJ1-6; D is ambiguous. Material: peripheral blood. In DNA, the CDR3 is TGTGCCACCGGTCGGGGATACGGAAGAGGACTTAATTCACCCCTCCACTTT. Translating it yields CATGRGYGRGLNSPLHF.